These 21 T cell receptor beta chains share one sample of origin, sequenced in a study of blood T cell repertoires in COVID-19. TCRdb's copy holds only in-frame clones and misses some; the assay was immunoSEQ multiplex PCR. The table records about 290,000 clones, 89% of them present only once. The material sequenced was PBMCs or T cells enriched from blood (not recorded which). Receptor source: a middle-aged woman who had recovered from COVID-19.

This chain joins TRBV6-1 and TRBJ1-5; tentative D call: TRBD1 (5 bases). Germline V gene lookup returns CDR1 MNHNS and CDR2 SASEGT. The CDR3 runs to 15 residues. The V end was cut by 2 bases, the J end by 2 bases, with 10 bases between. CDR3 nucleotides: TGTGCCAGCAGTGAACGGGGGTTGGGCAATCAGCCCCAGCATTTT. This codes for CASSERGLGNQPQHF.

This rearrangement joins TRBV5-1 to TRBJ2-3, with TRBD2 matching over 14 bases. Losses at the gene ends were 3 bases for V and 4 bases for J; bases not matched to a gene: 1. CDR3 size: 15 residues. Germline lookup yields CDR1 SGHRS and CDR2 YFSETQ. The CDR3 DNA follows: TGCGCCAGCAGCTGGGGACTAGCGGGAGCAGATACGCAGTATTTT. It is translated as CASSWGLAGADTQYF.

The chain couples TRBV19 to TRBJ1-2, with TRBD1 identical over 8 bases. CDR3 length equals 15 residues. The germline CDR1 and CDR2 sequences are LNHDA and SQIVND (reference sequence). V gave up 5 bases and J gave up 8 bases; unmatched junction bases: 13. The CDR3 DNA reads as TGTGCCAGTAGTCTCATTGACGGACAGGGATCCGGCTACACCTTC. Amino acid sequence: CASSLIDGQGSGYTF.

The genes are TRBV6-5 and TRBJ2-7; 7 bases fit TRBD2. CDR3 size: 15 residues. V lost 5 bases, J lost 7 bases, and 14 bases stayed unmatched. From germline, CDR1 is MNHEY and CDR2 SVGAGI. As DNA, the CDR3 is TGTGCCAGCAGTCTCTCCGCAGGGCCGGGAGGAGAGCAGTACTTC. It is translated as CASSLSAGPGGEQYF.

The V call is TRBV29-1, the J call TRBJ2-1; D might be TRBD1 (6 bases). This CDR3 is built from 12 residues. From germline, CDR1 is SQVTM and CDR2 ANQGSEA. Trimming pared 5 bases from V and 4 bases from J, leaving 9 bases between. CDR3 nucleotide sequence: TGCAGCGTTTCCCAGGGGTACAATGAGCAGTTCTTC. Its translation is CSVSQGYNEQFF.

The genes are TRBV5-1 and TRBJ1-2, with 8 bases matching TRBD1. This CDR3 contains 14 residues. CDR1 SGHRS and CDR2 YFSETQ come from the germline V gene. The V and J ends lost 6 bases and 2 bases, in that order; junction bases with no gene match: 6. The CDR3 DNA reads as TGCGCCAGCACCCCAACAGGGGGGAACTATGGCTACACCTTC. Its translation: CASTPTGGNYGYTF. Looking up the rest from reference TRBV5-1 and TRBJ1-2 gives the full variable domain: KAGVTQTPRYLIKTRGQQVTLSCSPISGHRSVSWYQQTPGQGLQFLFEYFSETQRNKGNFPGRFSGRQFSNSRSEMNVSTLELGDSALYLCASTPTGGNYGYTFGSGTRLTVV.

CDR3: CASSYRAGGSYTF. The CDR3 bases are TGTGCCAGCAGCTATCGCGCAGGGGGGAGCTACACCTTC. The chain joins TRBV7-3 to TRBJ1-2; 7 bases align to TRBD1. The CDR3 extends over 13 amino acids. The germline V gene encodes CDR1 SGHTA and CDR2 FQGTGA. Germline trimming cut 4 bases from V and 9 bases from J; bases unmatched to any gene: 8. Full variable domain (missing parts from reference TRBV7-3 and TRBJ1-2): GAGVSQTPSNKVTEKGKYVELRCDPISGHTALYWYRQSLGQGPEFLIYFQGTGAADDSGLPNDRFFAVRPEGSVSTLKIQRTERGDSAVYLCASSYRAGGSYTFGSGTRLTVV.

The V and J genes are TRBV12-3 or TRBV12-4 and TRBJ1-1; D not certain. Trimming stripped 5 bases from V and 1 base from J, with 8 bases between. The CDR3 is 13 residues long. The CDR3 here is CASSRHSNTEAFF. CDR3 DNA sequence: TGTGCCAGCAGTAGACATTCGAACACTGAAGCTTTCTTT.

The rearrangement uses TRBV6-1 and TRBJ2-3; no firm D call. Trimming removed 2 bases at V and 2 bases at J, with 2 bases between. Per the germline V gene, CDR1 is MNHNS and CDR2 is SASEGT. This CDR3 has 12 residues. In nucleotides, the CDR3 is TGTGCCAGCAGTGAACTCACAGATACGCAGTATTTT. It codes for CASSELTDTQYF.

This chain's CDR3 is CASSLLAGGPADTQYF. In nucleotides, the CDR3 is TGCGCCAGCAGCTTACTAGCGGGGGGGCCGGCAGATACGCAGTATTTT. V and J are TRBV5-1 and TRBJ2-3; 13 bases line up with TRBD2. The CDR3 is made up of 16 amino acids. The germline gives CDR1 SGHRS, CDR2 YFSETQ. Unmatched junction bases numbered 4, after V lost 2 bases and J lost 4 bases.

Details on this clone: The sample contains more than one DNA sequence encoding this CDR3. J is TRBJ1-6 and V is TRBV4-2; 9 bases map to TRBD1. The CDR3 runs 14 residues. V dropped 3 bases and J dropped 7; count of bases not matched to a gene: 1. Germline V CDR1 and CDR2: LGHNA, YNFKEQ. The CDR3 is CASSQGQGNSPLHF. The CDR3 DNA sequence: TGTGCCAGCAGCCAGGGACAGGGAAATTCACCCCTCCACTTT.

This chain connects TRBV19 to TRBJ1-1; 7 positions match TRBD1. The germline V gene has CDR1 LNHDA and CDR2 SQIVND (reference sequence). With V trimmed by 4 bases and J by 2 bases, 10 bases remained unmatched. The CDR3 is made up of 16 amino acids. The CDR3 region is CASSRTTGTINTEAFF. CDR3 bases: TGTGCCAGTAGTAGGACGACAGGGACGATCAACACTGAAGCTTTCTTT.

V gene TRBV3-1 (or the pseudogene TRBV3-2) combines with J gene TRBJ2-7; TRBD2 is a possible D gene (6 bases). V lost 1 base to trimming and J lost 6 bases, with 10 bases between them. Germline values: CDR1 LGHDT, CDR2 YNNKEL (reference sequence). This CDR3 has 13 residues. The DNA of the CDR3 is TGTGCCAGCAGCCAAGTGGCGGGAATCGAGCAGTACTTC. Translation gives CASSQVAGIEQYF.

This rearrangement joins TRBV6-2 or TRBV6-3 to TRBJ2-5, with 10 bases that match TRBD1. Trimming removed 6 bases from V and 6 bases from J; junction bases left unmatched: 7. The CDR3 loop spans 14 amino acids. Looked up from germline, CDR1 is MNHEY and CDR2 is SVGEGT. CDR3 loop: CASSDGGQGQTQYF. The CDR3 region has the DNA TGTGCCAGCAGCGACGGGGGACAGGGGCAGACCCAGTACTTC.

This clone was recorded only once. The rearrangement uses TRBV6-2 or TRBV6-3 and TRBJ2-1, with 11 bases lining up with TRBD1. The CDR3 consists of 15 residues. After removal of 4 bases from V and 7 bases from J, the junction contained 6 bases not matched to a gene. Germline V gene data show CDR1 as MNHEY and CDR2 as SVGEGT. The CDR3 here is CASSSAGTGGNEQFF. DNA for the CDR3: TGTGCCAGCAGTTCTGCAGGGACAGGGGGAAATGAGCAGTTCTTC.

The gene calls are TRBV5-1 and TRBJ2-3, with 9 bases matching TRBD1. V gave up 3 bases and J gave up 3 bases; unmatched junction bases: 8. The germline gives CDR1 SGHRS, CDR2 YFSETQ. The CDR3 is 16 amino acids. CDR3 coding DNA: TGCGCCAGCAGCTCGCTACAGGGGGCTGGTACAGATACGCAGTATTTT. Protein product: CASSSLQGAGTDTQYF.

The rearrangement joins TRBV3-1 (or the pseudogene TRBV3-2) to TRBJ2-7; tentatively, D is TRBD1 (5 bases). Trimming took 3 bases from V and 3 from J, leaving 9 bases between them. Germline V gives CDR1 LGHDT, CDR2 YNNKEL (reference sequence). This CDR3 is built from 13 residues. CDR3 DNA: TGTGCCAGCAGCCACGACAGCCGCTACGAGCAGTACTTC. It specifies CASSHDSRYEQYF.

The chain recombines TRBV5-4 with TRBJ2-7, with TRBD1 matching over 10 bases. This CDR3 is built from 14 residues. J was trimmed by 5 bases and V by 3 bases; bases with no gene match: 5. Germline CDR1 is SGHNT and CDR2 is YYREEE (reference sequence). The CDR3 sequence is CASSSGQGRHEQYF. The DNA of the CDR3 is TGTGCCAGCAGCTCGGGACAGGGGAGACACGAGCAGTACTTC.

Here the CDR3 DNA reads TGTGCCACCAGCAGAGTCCCTAGCGGGGAGCTGTTTTTT. Residues: CATSRVPSGELFF. The rearrangement uses TRBV15 and TRBJ2-2; D gene uncertain. Trimming removed 1 base at V and 7 bases at J, with 7 bases between. This CDR3 is 13 amino acids long. CDR1 is LNHNV and CDR2 is YYDKDF in the germline V gene (reference sequence).

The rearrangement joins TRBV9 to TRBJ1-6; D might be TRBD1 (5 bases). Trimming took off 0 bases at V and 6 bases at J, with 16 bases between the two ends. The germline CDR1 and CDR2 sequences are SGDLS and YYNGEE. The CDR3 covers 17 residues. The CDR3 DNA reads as TGTGCCAGCAGCGTAGCTCAGGGCCGCGGTGGTAATTCACCCCTCCACTTT. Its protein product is CASSVAQGRGGNSPLHF.

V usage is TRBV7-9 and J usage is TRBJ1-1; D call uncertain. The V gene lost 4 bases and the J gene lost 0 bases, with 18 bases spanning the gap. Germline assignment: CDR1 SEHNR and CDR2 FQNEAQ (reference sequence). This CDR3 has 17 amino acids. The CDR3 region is CASSSPPAVPLNTEAFF. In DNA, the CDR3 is TGTGCCAGCAGCTCCCCTCCGGCGGTTCCACTGAACACTGAAGCTTTCTTT. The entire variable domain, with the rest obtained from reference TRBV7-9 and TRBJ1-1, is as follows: DTGVSQNPRHKITKRGQNVTFRCDPISEHNRLYWYRQTLGQGPEFLTYFQNEAQLEKSRLLSDRFSAERPKGSFSTLEIQRTEQGDSAMYLCASSSPPAVPLNTEAFFGQGTRLTVV.